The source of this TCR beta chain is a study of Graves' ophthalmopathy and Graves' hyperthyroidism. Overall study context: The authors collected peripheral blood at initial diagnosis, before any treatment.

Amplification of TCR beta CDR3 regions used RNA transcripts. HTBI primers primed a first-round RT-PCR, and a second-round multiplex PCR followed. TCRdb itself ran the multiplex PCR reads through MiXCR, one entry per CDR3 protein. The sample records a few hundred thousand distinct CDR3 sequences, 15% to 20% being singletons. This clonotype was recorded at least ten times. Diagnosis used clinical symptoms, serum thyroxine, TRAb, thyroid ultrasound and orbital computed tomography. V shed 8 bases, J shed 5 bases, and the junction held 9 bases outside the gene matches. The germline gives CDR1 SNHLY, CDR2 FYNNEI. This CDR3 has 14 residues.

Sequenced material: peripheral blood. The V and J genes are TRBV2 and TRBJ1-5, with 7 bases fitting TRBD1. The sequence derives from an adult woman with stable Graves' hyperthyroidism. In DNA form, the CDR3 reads TGTGCCAGCTCCGGGACAGTACTAGATCAGCCCCAGCATTTT. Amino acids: CASSGTVLDQPQHF.